The sequence of this T cell receptor (beta chain) was determined in a study of T-cell memory formation after mild COVID-19. A single record per CDR3 protein comes from TCRdb applying MiXCR to the 5' RACE reads. The profile shows approximately 200,000 distinct CDR3 sequences, 15% to 20% of them singletons. Looked up from germline, CDR1 is DFQATT and CDR2 is SNEGSKA (reference sequence). The CDR3 has 14 amino acids. V lost 3 bases, J lost 0 bases, and 11 bases lay in between. Material for sequencing was PBMCs or a T cell subset sorted from them (not recorded which). The V gene is TRBV20-1, the J gene TRBJ1-2; D uncertain. The receptor was isolated from an adult woman who had mild COVID-19 (a few samples of this study predate the infection). Cell type and time point are not known. CDR3: CSASAGSTNYGYTF. The CDR3, as DNA: TGCAGTGCTAGTGCAGGCAGTACTAACTATGGCTACACCTTC.